The rows below give T cell receptor beta chains drawn from one sample of a study of ipilimumab plus nivolumab after autologous stem cell transplantation. This table comes from immunoSEQ multiplex PCR, and its TCRdb copy is limited to in-frame clones, with some not included. The top ten hold approximately 15% of the sample, which has fewer than 15,000 clones, roughly 73% seen once. The sequencing here drew on PBMCs, taken in a trial of ipilimumab plus nivolumab as post-transplant consolidation. The receptors here all came from a male donor with diffuse large B-cell lymphoma. Both conserved end residues are part of each CDR3. The D gene is left open where the match is weak. A clone size is listed for some rows: how often the clone was seen (once, few, many), or a class if it is expanded.

clone_size,v_call,d_call,j_call,cdr3_length,cdr3_aa,cdr3_nt
NA,TRBV29-1,TRBD2,TRBJ2-1,14,CSVEVGTRYNEQFF,TGCAGCGTTGAGGTCGGGACTAGGTATAATGAGCAGTTCTTC
NA,TRBV6-6,NA,TRBJ2-7,13,CASSYSSPYEQYF,TGTGCCAGCAGTTACTCAAGTCCCTACGAGCAGTACTTC
NA,TRBV4-3,TRBD1,TRBJ2-4,17,CASSQDLRTGGENIQYF,TGCGCCAGCAGCCAAGATCTTCGGACAGGGGGCGAAAACATTCAGTACTTC
NA,TRBV25-1,NA,TRBJ1-2,14,CASSEYSFNYGYTF,TGTGCCAGCAGTGAATACAGCTTCAACTATGGCTACACCTTC
NA,TRBV2,TRBD1,TRBJ2-7,15,CASRAPIDRGPEQYF,TGTGCCAGCAGGGCCCCAATCGACAGGGGCCCCGAGCAGTACTTC
NA,TRBV6-6,NA,TRBJ2-7,12,CASSLYSDEQYF,TGTGCCAGCAGTTTATATTCCGACGAGCAGTACTTC
NA,TRBV6-1,NA,TRBJ1-1,12,CASRTDTPGGFF,TGTGCCAGCAGGACTGACACCCCCGGGGGTTTCTTT
NA,TRBV6-5,TRBD2,TRBJ2-1,15,CATRGGPSSYNEQFF,TGTGCCACACGGGGGGGTCCGAGCTCCTACAATGAGCAGTTCTTC
NA,TRBV4-1,NA,TRBJ2-1,15,CASSQGSLRFNEQFF,TGCGCCAGCAGCCAGGGTTCTTTGAGATTCAATGAGCAGTTCTTC
NA,TRBV7-9,TRBD2,TRBJ2-3,16,CASSHARGGRTDTQYF,TGTGCCAGCAGCCATGCTCGGGGGGGAAGAACAGATACGCAGTATTTT
NA,TRBV6-1,NA,TRBJ1-3,12,CASRYSGNTIYF,TGTGCCAGCAGGTACTCTGGAAACACCATATATTTT
large,TRBV30,NA,TRBJ2-1,15,CAWSDGGLAHNEQFF,TGTGCCTGGAGTGATGGGGGACTGGCGCACAATGAGCAGTTCTTC
NA,TRBV4-1,NA,TRBJ1-5,13,CASSQDWSQPQHF,TGCGCCAGCAGCCAAGACTGGAGTCAGCCCCAGCATTTT
large,TRBV27,TRBD1,TRBJ2-7,15,CASSPGTVSPYEQYF,TGTGCCAGCAGTCCTGGGACAGTAAGCCCATACGAGCAGTACTTC
few,TRBV29-1,NA,TRBJ1-1,12,CSVASALTEAFF,TGCAGCGTTGCGTCGGCACTCACTGAAGCTTTCTTT
NA,TRBV6-5,NA,TRBJ1-6,15,CASSTTRRGESPLHF,TGTGCCAGCAGCACTACTCGAAGGGGGGAGTCACCCCTCCACTTT
NA,TRBV5-4,NA,TRBJ1-6,13,CASSLEYNSPLHF,TGTGCCAGCAGCTTGGAGTATAATTCACCCCTCCACTTT
NA,TRBV18,NA,TRBJ1-1,14,CASSLGGAGTEAFF,TGTGCCAGCTCACTGGGGGGCGCGGGCACTGAAGCTTTCTTT
NA,TRBV7-3,NA,TRBJ1-1,13,CASSLQGNTEAFF,TGTGCCAGCAGTCTTCAGGGGAACACTGAAGCTTTCTTT
NA,TRBV6-5,NA,TRBJ2-7,16,CASSYQAGAGPYEQYF,TGTGCCAGCAGTTATCAGGCGGGGGCGGGACCCTACGAGCAGTACTTC
NA,TRBV18,NA,TRBJ1-1,16,CASSPLVGALNTEAFF,TGTGCCAGCTCACCCTTAGTTGGCGCCCTGAACACTGAAGCTTTCTTT
NA,TRBV7-3,NA,TRBJ1-2,13,CASSWDAGYGYTF,TGTGCCAGCAGCTGGGACGCAGGCTATGGCTACACCTTC
NA,TRBV4-1,NA,TRBJ1-5,14,CASSQGHSNQPQHF,TGCGCCAGCAGCCAGGGTCATAGCAATCAGCCCCAGCATTTT
NA,TRBV4-3,NA,TRBJ2-7,14,CASSQEIPRGEQYF,TGCGCCAGCAGCCAAGAGATCCCCAGGGGCGAGCAGTACTTC
NA,TRBV15,NA,TRBJ1-1,13,CATSREGYTEAFF,TGTGCCACCAGCAGAGAAGGGTACACTGAAGCTTTCTTT
NA,TRBV5-1,NA,TRBJ2-3,10,CASGGDTQYF,TGCGCCAGCGGGGGAGATACGCAGTATTTT
NA,TRBV5-4,NA,TRBJ1-2,15,CASSSPSVRNYGYTF,TGTGCCAGCAGCTCCCCTTCTGTCAGAAATTATGGCTACACCTTC
NA,TRBV19,NA,TRBJ2-1,12,CASSIGTSEQFF,TGTGCCAGTAGTATAGGGACATCGGAGCAGTTCTTC
NA,TRBV19,NA,TRBJ1-3,13,CASKGGAGNTIYF,TGTGCCAGCAAAGGGGGAGCTGGAAACACCATATATTTT
few,TRBV18,NA,TRBJ1-5,14,CASSPSLSNQPQHF,TGTGCCAGCTCACCGTCTTTGAGCAATCAGCCCCAGCATTTT
NA,TRBV19,NA,TRBJ1-2,13,CASSIQGHYGYTF,TGTGCCAGTAGTATTCAAGGGCACTATGGCTACACCTTC
NA,TRBV9,NA,TRBJ1-2,15,CASSVEIAPNYGYTF,TGTGCCAGCAGCGTAGAAATAGCACCTAACTATGGCTACACCTTC
NA,TRBV7-2,NA,TRBJ1-2,12,CASSLRTYGYTF,TGTGCCAGCAGCTTAAGGACCTATGGCTACACCTTC
NA,TRBV5-4,TRBD2,TRBJ2-3,17,CASSGPPSSGITDTQYF,TGTGCCAGCAGCGGACCCCCATCTAGCGGAATCACAGATACGCAGTATTTT
few,TRBV6-5,NA,TRBJ2-2,13,CASSPQGSGELFF,TGTGCCAGCAGTCCACAGGGCTCCGGGGAGCTGTTTTTT